The 9 T cell receptor beta chains in this list originate from one sample, sequenced in a study of CD8 T cells in Susac syndrome (dated by TCRdb to about 2019). Library creation used the immunoSEQ multiplex PCR assay. RNA was extracted using the RNeasy kit, and roughly 0.5 to 1 microgram was reverse transcribed with random hexamers. Using fastp at Q25 and MiXCR, TCRdb reprocessed the public reads and kept productive beta chains. Each entry is one CDR3 protein sequence, shown with its most common DNA and genes. The sample table lists some 300,000 distinct CDR3 sequences, around 84% of them with a count of one. In total, the top ten clones hold 0.11% of the sample. The specimen was CD8+ T cells from PBMCs. Source of these receptors: a human donor with multiple sclerosis.

The rearrangement joins TRBV27 to TRBJ2-1; 8 bases map to TRBD2. Germline trimming cut 6 bases from V and 5 bases from J; bases unmatched to any gene: 12. The V gene's germline CDR1 is MNHEY and CDR2 SMNVEV (reference sequence). This CDR3 comprises 16 residues. This CDR3 is CASRLQLAESNNEQFF. The CDR3, as DNA: TGTGCCAGCAGATTACAACTAGCGGAGTCCAACAATGAGCAGTTCTTC.

V gene TRBV12-3 or TRBV12-4 combines with J gene TRBJ1-5, with no clear D. The CDR3 runs to 12 residues. V lost 1 base and J lost 5, with 3 bases in between. DNA for the CDR3: TGTGCCAGCAGTTTAGAGTATCAGCCCCAGCATTTT. This translates into CASSLEYQPQHF.

V gene TRBV2 combines with J gene TRBJ2-7, with 8 bases matching TRBD1. This CDR3 is 16 amino acids long. V trimming: 7 bases; J trimming: 2 bases; junction bases outside the gene matches: 13. The germline V gene has CDR1 SNHLY and CDR2 FYNNEI. CDR3 bases: TGTGCCAGCATGTCTCCGGAAGGACAGGGAGCCTACGAGCAGTACTTC. Its translation is CASMSPEGQGAYEQYF.

The V call is TRBV6-5, the J call TRBJ2-5, with unresolved D. Trimming took off 8 bases at V and 5 bases at J, with 15 bases between the two ends. The CDR3 sequence is 13 residues long. Germline V gene data show CDR1 as MNHEY and CDR2 as SVGAGI. As DNA, the CDR3 is TGTGCCAGCGGGCCTAGTTGGTCCGAGACCCAGTACTTC. This encodes CASGPSWSETQYF.

In this sample, this clonotype turned up once. This sequence joins TRBV5-1 and TRBJ1-3; 8 nucleotides line up with TRBD1. The germline gives CDR1 SGHRS, CDR2 YFSETQ. J lost 2 bases, V lost 1 base, and 5 bases had no gene match. CDR3 length: 16 amino acids. CDR3 loop: CASSLFGQGPGNTIYF. The CDR3 DNA reads TGCGCCAGCAGCTTGTTTGGACAGGGCCCTGGAAACACCATATATTTT.

The V gene is TRBV4-1, the J gene TRBJ2-1; D remains unclear. Germline values: CDR1 MGHRA, CDR2 YSYEKL. Trimming stripped 5 bases from V and 6 bases from J, with 23 bases between. The length of the CDR3 is 17 residues. The CDR3: CASSWTKTVPEFNEQFF. CDR3 DNA sequence: TGCGCCAGCAGCTGGACCAAAACTGTCCCCGAATTCAATGAGCAGTTCTTC.

The chain joins TRBV27 to TRBJ1-1; D uncertain. The CDR3 is 14 amino acids. Germline CDR1 MNHEY, CDR2 SMNVEV (reference sequence). V lost 3 bases to trimming and J lost 4 bases, with 12 bases between them. The CDR3 DNA sequence: TGTGCCAGCAGTTTGGGAAGGTGGGGCACTGAAGCTTTCTTT. Its translation is CASSLGRWGTEAFF.

The chain joins TRBV28 to TRBJ1-2, with 9 bases aligning to TRBD1. From germline, CDR1 is MDHEN and CDR2 SYDVKM. After removal of 2 bases from V and 7 bases from J, the junction contained 5 bases not matched to a gene. The CDR3 runs 14 residues. The CDR3 spells CASSLTGGVAGYTF. CDR3 nucleotide sequence: TGTGCCAGCAGTTTAACAGGGGGCGTAGCTGGCTACACCTTC.

The gene calls are TRBV4-1 and TRBJ2-7; 12 bases are a match to TRBD2. Germline CDR1 and CDR2: MGHRA and YSYEKL. This CDR3 has 16 amino acids. V lost 5 bases to trimming and J lost 4 bases; unmatched junction nucleotides: 9. The CDR3 DNA reads as TGCGCCAGCAGCGCACCTTATACTAGCGGGAGGTACGAGCAGTACTTC. Translation gives CASSAPYTSGRYEQYF.